Presented here are 28 T cell receptor beta chains from one specimen sequenced in a study of CD8 T cells in Susac syndrome. Reverse transcription of roughly 0.5 to 1 ug RNA used random hexamers. Each CDR3 protein gets one entry after TCRdb re-called the immunoSEQ multiplex PCR reads with MiXCR. The sample carries around 150,000 distinct CDR3 sequences, roughly 94% recorded once. Material: CD4+ T cells from PBMCs. The receptors were gathered from a human donor with multiple sclerosis.

The rearrangement uses TRBV29-1 and TRBJ2-2; tentatively, D is TRBD1 (5 bases). Germline V gives CDR1 SQVTM, CDR2 ANQGSEA. CDR3 length equals 11 residues. Trimming removed 7 bases at V and 7 bases at J, with 10 bases between. CDR3 sequence: CSGQGGGELFF. The CDR3 region has the DNA TGCAGCGGTCAGGGTGGCGGGGAGCTGTTTTTT.

The chain is built from TRBV18 and TRBJ2-6; unclear D gene. Germline V lookup: CDR1 KGHSH, CDR2 LQKENI. V lost 3 bases to trimming and J lost 0 bases, with 9 bases between them. The CDR3 spans 16 residues. The CDR3: CASSPVWASGANVLTF. In DNA form, the CDR3 reads TGTGCCAGCTCACCCGTTTGGGCCTCTGGGGCCAACGTCCTGACTTTC.

The chain couples TRBV19 to TRBJ2-7; D may be TRBD1 (6 bases). V dropped 6 bases and J dropped 2 bases, with 11 bases sitting between them. The CDR3 is made up of 13 amino acids. CDR1 LNHDA and CDR2 SQIVND come from the germline V gene (reference sequence). CDR3 coding DNA: TGTGCCAGTAGGGATGGACAGACCTACGAGCAGTACTTC. Translating gives CASRDGQTYEQYF.

The chain has TRBV21-1 and TRBJ2-5; the table's D call, TRBD2, was not checked against the DNA. TRBV21-1 is a pseudogene. The CDR3 extends over 14 amino acids. CDR3 residues: CALGTSGLEETQYF. CDR3 bases: TGTGCCCTTGGGACTAGCGGGCTGGAAGAGACCCAGTACTTC.

V gene TRBV10-3 combines with J gene TRBJ2-1; D gene unclear. This CDR3 contains 14 residues. The V gene's germline CDR1 is ENHRY and CDR2 SYGVKD. V lost 0 bases to trimming and J lost 3 bases, with 6 bases between them. For the CDR3, the DNA is TGTGCCATCAGTGAGTCGGGCAGCTACAATGAGCAGTTCTTC. Translation: CAISESGSYNEQFF.

V usage is TRBV30 and J usage is TRBJ2-3; a possible D gene is TRBD2 (5 bases). The CDR3 consists of 16 residues. Germline values: CDR1 GTSNPN, CDR2 SVGIG (reference sequence). With 3 bases removed from V and 2 bases from J, the gap between germline ends came to 18 bases. The CDR3 protein is CAWRPYETIYTDTQYF. Here the CDR3 DNA reads TGTGCCTGGAGGCCCTACGAGACTATCTACACAGATACGCAGTATTTT.

The chain joins TRBV5-6 to TRBJ1-2; D gene unclear. CDR1 and CDR2 from the germline V gene are SGHDT and YYEEEE. This CDR3 comprises 15 residues. The V end lost 4 bases, the J end lost 4 bases, and 17 bases lay between the germline ends. The CDR3 sequence: CASSRTLTAFYGYTF. In DNA form, the CDR3 reads TGTGCCAGCAGCCGAACTTTGACGGCCTTCTATGGCTACACCTTC. The entire variable domain, with the rest obtained from reference TRBV5-6 and TRBJ1-2, is as follows: DAGVTQSPTHLIKTRGQQVTLRCSPKSGHDTVSWYQQALGQGPQFIFQYYEEEERQRGNFPDRFSGHQFPNYSSELNVNALLLGDSALYLCASSRTLTAFYGYTFGSGTRLTVV.

This chain links TRBV2 with TRBJ1-1, with D possibly matching TRBD1 (5 bases). Germline assignment: CDR1 SNHLY and CDR2 FYNNEI. This CDR3 region has 10 residues. V lost 8 bases to trimming and J lost 5 bases, with 6 bases between them. The DNA for the CDR3 is TGTGCCAGCGGGGGGACTGAAGCTTTCTTT. It encodes CASGGTEAFF.

This chain uses TRBV30 with TRBJ2-5, with D maybe TRBD2 (6 bases). V was clipped by 3 bases and J by 0 bases, with 11 bases between them. Germline V CDR1 and CDR2: GTSNPN, SVGIG (reference sequence). The CDR3 consists of 14 residues. CDR3 nucleotides: TGTGCCTGGAGCCGGGGAGGTAACCAAGAGACCCAGTACTTC. Translated: CAWSRGGNQETQYF.

This clonotype showed up just once. The genes are TRBV7-2 and TRBJ2-1, with D perhaps given as TRBD1 or TRBD2 (5 bases each). Germline lookup yields CDR1 SGHTA and CDR2 FQGNSA. The length of the CDR3 is 16 residues. V lost 5 bases, J lost 3 bases, and 17 bases lay in between. CDR3 nucleotide sequence: TGTGCCAGCAGCCGGGTTGGGACCGGCGACTACAATGAGCAGTTCTTC. Protein sequence: CASSRVGTGDYNEQFF.

V usage is TRBV4-1 and J usage is TRBJ1-5, with a tentative D call TRBD1 (5 bases). Trimming took 5 bases from V and 1 from J, leaving 15 bases between them. The germline CDR1 and CDR2 sequences are MGHRA and YSYEKL. The CDR3 is made up of 16 amino acids. The CDR3 spells CASSERGGTSNQPQHF. CDR3 nucleotide sequence: TGCGCCAGCAGCGAGCGGGGAGGGACGAGCAATCAGCCCCAGCATTTT.

The V call is TRBV7-2, the J call TRBJ1-2, with D tentatively TRBD1 (5 bases). With 0 bases removed from V and 3 bases from J, the gap between germline ends came to 8 bases. The CDR3 spans 14 residues. CDR1 is SGHTA and CDR2 is FQGNSA in the germline V gene. The CDR3 reads CASSLAKGDYGYTF. The CDR3, as DNA: TGTGCCAGCAGCTTAGCTAAAGGGGACTATGGCTACACCTTC.

The chain joins TRBV29-1 to TRBJ1-2; 7 positions agree with TRBD1. V shed 2 bases and J 8 bases; nucleotides not matched to a gene: 5. CDR1 SQVTM and CDR2 ANQGSEA come from the germline V gene. The CDR3 is made up of 12 amino acids. The CDR3 DNA follows: TGCAGCGTTGAATTGCCAGGGGGGGGCTACACCTTC. This encodes CSVELPGGGYTF.

The CDR3: CASSLEIMANTGELFF. The CDR3 DNA is TGTGCCAGCAGCTTAGAGATAATGGCGAACACCGGGGAGCTGTTTTTT. The rearrangement joins TRBV7-2 to TRBJ2-2; D uncertain. The germline V and J ends were trimmed by 1 base and 0 bases, with 9 bases remaining between them. Looked up from germline, CDR1 is SGHTA and CDR2 is FQGNSA. This CDR3 has 16 residues.

The chain employs TRBV10-3 and TRBJ2-3; TRBD2 aligns across 14 bases. Trimming removed 10 bases from V and 1 base from J; junction bases left unmatched: 10. This CDR3 spans 17 amino acids. Germline values: CDR1 ENHRY, CDR2 SYGVKD. The CDR3 is CATSGGLAGGGTDTQYF. The CDR3 DNA reads as TGTGCCACCTCAGGAGGACTAGCGGGAGGAGGCACAGATACGCAGTATTTT.

This clonotype came up a few times. This rearrangement joins TRBV6-6 to TRBJ2-7, with 9 bases aligning to TRBD2. Germline CDR1 reads MNHNY; CDR2 reads SVGAGI (reference sequence). CDR3 length: 15 amino acids. Unmatched junction bases numbered 1, after V lost 0 bases and J lost 1 base. The CDR3 nucleotides read TGTGCCAGCAGTTACTCAACTAGCGGGTCCTACGAGCAGTACTTC. This encodes CASSYSTSGSYEQYF.

The V call is TRBV29-1, the J call TRBJ2-1; D not resolved. The length of the CDR3 is 14 residues. Germline CDR1 reads SQVTM; CDR2 reads ANQGSEA. V lost 6 bases, J lost 2 bases, and 14 bases lay in between. The chain's CDR3 is CSVRSGAAYNEQFF. DNA of the CDR3: TGCAGCGTCCGCTCGGGCGCCGCCTACAATGAGCAGTTCTTC.

The chain uses TRBV7-3 and TRBJ2-2; the match to TRBD2 covers 7 bases. The junction had 9 bases not matched to a gene; V was cut back by 5 bases and J by 3 bases. The CDR3 totals 16 residues. Looked up from germline, CDR1 is SGHTA and CDR2 is FQGTGA. CDR3 coding DNA: TGTGCCAGCAGCAGGACGAGCGGGACTTACACCGGGGAGCTGTTTTTT. Translating it yields CASSRTSGTYTGELFF.

This chain joins TRBV6-1 and TRBJ1-6; D not certain. There are 17 residues in the CDR3. V was clipped by 6 bases and J by 0 bases, with 15 bases between them. The V gene's germline CDR1 is MNHNS and CDR2 SASEGT. CDR3 in DNA: TGTGCCAGCAGCCTTTCAGCCGCCAGCTCCTATAATTCACCCCTCCACTTT. Translation: CASSLSAASSYNSPLHF.

DNA of the CDR3: TGTGCCAGTAGTATTGGAGGACGGTATAATCAGCCCCAGCATTTT. Translation: CASSIGGRYNQPQHF. The genes are TRBV19 and TRBJ1-5; D unresolved. The CDR3 spans 15 residues. V lost 3 bases and J lost 4, with 13 bases in between. Germline V gives CDR1 LNHDA, CDR2 SQIVND (reference sequence).

This clonotype was recorded only once. This chain links TRBV19 with TRBJ1-5; no clear D gene. The CDR3 has 13 residues. CDR1 is LNHDA and CDR2 is SQIVND in the germline V gene (reference sequence). Trimming cost V 6 bases and J 5 bases, with 11 bases left between them. The CDR3 sequence is CASRFSYDQPQHF. CDR3 sequence (DNA): TGTGCCAGTAGGTTTTCTTATGATCAGCCCCAGCATTTT.

This clonotype was counted a few times. V usage is TRBV19 and J usage is TRBJ2-1, with D perhaps matching TRBD2 (5 bases). Germline V gives CDR1 LNHDA, CDR2 SQIVND (reference sequence). V dropped 6 bases and J dropped 8 bases, with 8 bases sitting between them. The CDR3 length is 11 residues. The CDR3 bases are TGTGCCAGTAGCCTGAGGGATGAGCAGTTCTTC. Translated, it gives CASSLRDEQFF.

The chain carries TRBV20-1 and TRBJ2-7, with TRBD1 identical over 7 bases. Per the germline V gene, CDR1 is DFQATT and CDR2 is SNEGSKA (reference sequence). This CDR3 is built from 14 residues. The trim removed 2 bases at V and 4 bases at J, leaving 8 bases unmatched. This CDR3 reads CSARLEGAGYEQYF. CDR3 sequence (DNA): TGCAGTGCTAGACTAGAGGGGGCAGGGTACGAGCAGTACTTC.

This clonotype appeared a single time. For the CDR3, the DNA is TGCAGTGCACGGACAGACATGAACACTGAAGCTTTCTTT. Its translation is CSARTDMNTEAFF. V usage is TRBV20-1 and J usage is TRBJ1-1, with D possibly matching TRBD1 (6 bases). The CDR3 is 13 residues long. Trimming removed 6 bases at V and 0 bases at J, with 11 bases between. CDR1 is DFQATT, CDR2 SNEGSKA, per germline (reference sequence).

CDR3 DNA sequence: TGTGCCTGGAGTAGAAACGGTCCGGCGTCTGAGCCCCAGCATTTT. Protein sequence: CAWSRNGPASEPQHF. The chain employs TRBV30 and TRBJ1-5; D gene ambiguous. With 2 bases removed from V and 8 bases from J, the gap between germline ends came to 19 bases. The CDR3 is 15 residues long. The germline CDR1 and CDR2 sequences are GTSNPN and SVGIG (reference sequence).

The rearrangement uses TRBV3-1 and TRBJ1-1, with 7 nucleotides matching TRBD1. The germline V gene encodes CDR1 LGHDT and CDR2 YNNKEL (reference sequence). J lost 5 bases, V lost 7 bases, and 7 bases had no gene match. The length of the CDR3 is 13 residues. CDR3 DNA sequence: TGTGCCAGCAACCACCAGGGGGGAACTGAAGCTTTCTTT. As protein: CASNHQGGTEAFF.

The CDR3 loop is CASTWTGNGYTF. The CDR3 DNA sequence: TGTGCCAGCACATGGACAGGGAATGGCTACACCTTC. V usage is TRBV6-1 and J usage is TRBJ1-2; 8 bases line up with TRBD1. There are 12 residues in the CDR3. V was pared by 7 bases and J by 6 bases, with 4 bases of the junction left unmatched. Per germline, CDR1 MNHNS and CDR2 SASEGT.

This chain links TRBV9 with TRBJ2-7, with D perhaps being TRBD1 or TRBD2 (5 bases each). Trimming took off 0 bases at V and 2 bases at J, with 12 bases between the two ends. In germline, CDR1 is SGDLS, CDR2 YYNGEE. The CDR3 is made up of 15 amino acids. CDR3 sequence reads: CASSVEVGDPYEQYF. The CDR3 nucleotides read TGTGCCAGCAGCGTAGAGGTAGGGGACCCCTACGAGCAGTACTTC.